These 16 T cell receptor beta chains were all obtained from the same sample, sequenced in a study of graft-versus-host responses after intestinal transplantation. Each mixed lymphocyte reaction held 200,000 CFSE-labeled responders and 200,000 irradiated violet-dye-labeled stimulators. TCRdb keeps only in-frame clones here, not all; method: immunoSEQ multiplex PCR. In the table there are 10,000 to 15,000 clones, about 29% of which are singletons. The source was alloreactive CD8+ T cells from a mixed lymphocyte reaction culture, collected before intestinal transplant. The subset denotes: CFSE-low proliferating T cells sorted from roughly six-day pre-transplant mixed lymphocyte reaction (GvH or HvG direction). These receptor sequences come from a human patient who received an intestinal transplant.

The rearrangement joins TRBV4-1 to TRBJ1-2; 7 bases are shared with TRBD1. Trimming took 3 bases from V and 3 from J; bases not matched to a gene: 4. The CDR3 has 14 residues. The germline V gene encodes CDR1 MGHRA and CDR2 YSYEKL. The CDR3 region is CASSQTGWYYGYTF. The DNA for the CDR3 is TGCGCCAGCAGCCAGACAGGGTGGTACTATGGCTACACCTTC.

The chain joins TRBV5-1 to TRBJ2-5; D may be TRBD1 (7 bases). CDR3 length equals 14 residues. Trimming removed 0 bases at V and 5 bases at J, with 11 bases between. CDR1 and CDR2 (germline): SGHRS, YFSETQ. The CDR3 DNA follows: TGCGCCAGCAGCTTGGCACAGGGGAGGGAGACCCAGTACTTC. Protein product: CASSLAQGRETQYF.

The rearrangement links TRBV30 to TRBJ1-1; D is uncertain. There are 13 residues in the CDR3. Deletions cut 2 bases from V and 5 bases from J, with 12 bases between. CDR1 and CDR2 from the germline V gene are GTSNPN and SVGIG (reference sequence). This chain's CDR3 is CAWSLADWTEAFF. Here the CDR3 DNA reads TGTGCCTGGAGTTTAGCGGATTGGACTGAAGCTTTCTTT.

Of note for this clone: Since a much larger clone is just one base distant, this may be a read error. The chain carries TRBV5-1 and TRBJ2-7, with 11 bases identical to TRBD1. This CDR3 is built from 15 residues. After removal of 2 bases from V and 3 bases from J, the junction contained 4 bases not matched to a gene. Germline CDR1 reads SGHRS; CDR2 reads YFSETQ. CDR3 DNA sequence: TGCGCCAGCAGCTTTACGGACAGGGGGCGCTACGAGCAGTACTTC. Its protein product is CASSFTDRGRYEQYF. Supplemented by reference TRBV5-1 and TRBJ2-7, the full variable domain reads KAGVTQTPRYLIKTRGQQVTLSCSPISGHRSVSWYQQTPGQGLQFLFEYFSETQRNKGNFPGRFSGRQFSNSRSEMNVSTLELGDSALYLCASSFTDRGRYEQYFGPGTRLTVT.

This chain uses TRBV5-1 with TRBJ2-1; TRBD2 matches at 8 bases. This CDR3 has 15 amino acids. The V and J ends lost 0 bases and 6 bases, in that order; junction bases with no gene match: 5. Germline V gene lookup returns CDR1 SGHRS and CDR2 YFSETQ. CDR3 DNA sequence: TGCGCCAGCAGCTTGGTCGGGAGGGCGGTCAATGAGCAGTTCTTC. Its protein product is CASSLVGRAVNEQFF.

CDR3 nucleotides: TGTGCCAGCAGCCCGGGACTTCCCTACGAGCAGTACTTC. Translation: CASSPGLPYEQYF. The J gene is TRBJ2-7, the V gene TRBV7-8, with D perhaps matching TRBD2 (6 bases). The germline V gene encodes CDR1 SGHVS and CDR2 FQNEAQ. The CDR3 has 13 residues. The ends were cut back, 5 bases at V and 2 bases at J, with 10 bases in the middle.

In its sample, this clone ranks as medium-sized (0.01 to 0.1%). The chain is built from TRBV6-5 and TRBJ2-7; a possible D gene is TRBD1 (6 bases). The CDR3 spans 13 residues. Trimming shortened V by 6 bases and J by 1 base, and 10 bases separated the two germline ends. Germline V gene data show CDR1 as MNHEY and CDR2 as SVGAGI. DNA of the CDR3: TGTGCCAGCAGCGTGGGGACATCCTACGAGCAGTACTTC. Translated: CASSVGTSYEQYF.

This clone counts as medium-sized. This chain connects TRBV15 to TRBJ2-7; D is ambiguous. Deletions cut 4 bases from V and 5 bases from J, with 18 bases between. Germline V gene sequence: CDR1 LNHNV, CDR2 YYDKDF (reference sequence). The CDR3 length is 15 residues. Written as DNA, the CDR3 is TGTGCCACCAGCATCCTGGCGGTAGATGCCCACGAGCAGTACTTC. Its protein product is CATSILAVDAHEQYF. Combining the CDR3 with reference TRBV15 and TRBJ2-7 gives the whole variable domain DAMVIQNPRYQVTQFGKPVTLSCSQTLNHNVMYWYQQKSSQAPKLLFHYYDKDFNNEADTPDNFQSRRPNTSFCFLDIRSPGLGDTAMYLCATSILAVDAHEQYFGPGTRLTVT.

The chain recombines TRBV2 with TRBJ2-2; 12 bases are a match to TRBD2. V lost 1 base to trimming and J lost 8 bases; unmatched junction nucleotides: 11. This CDR3 spans 18 amino acids. The germline V gene has CDR1 SNHLY and CDR2 FYNNEI. The CDR3 region is CASSEGPTSGGFRGELFF. CDR3 sequence (DNA): TGTGCCAGCAGTGAAGGGCCGACTAGCGGGGGCTTCCGGGGGGAGCTGTTTTTT.

The chain recombines TRBV4-1 with TRBJ2-3, with D tentatively TRBD2 (6 bases). V lost 4 bases and J lost 6, with 17 bases in between. The CDR3 covers 15 residues. Germline assignment: CDR1 MGHRA and CDR2 YSYEKL. CDR3 residues: CASSRLGRRGDTQYF. The CDR3 nucleotides are TGCGCCAGCAGCCGATTGGGTCGGAGGGGCGATACGCAGTATTTT.

This clone was seen a handful of times. The chain combines TRBV4-1 with TRBJ2-7; the D is unclear. The CDR3 extends over 15 amino acids. Germline V gene sequence: CDR1 MGHRA, CDR2 YSYEKL. The V end was cut by 0 bases, the J end by 0 bases, with 9 bases between. The CDR3 DNA follows: TGCGCCAGCAGCCAAGATATAAGGCCCTCCTACGAGCAGTACTTC. Protein: CASSQDIRPSYEQYF.

This clone was observed a handful of times. The V and J genes are TRBV18 and TRBJ1-1; D possibly corresponds to TRBD1 (6 bases). V was pared by 4 bases and J by 2 bases, with 11 bases between. The CDR3 has 14 residues. Germline V CDR1 and CDR2: KGHSH, LQKENI. Here the CDR3 DNA reads TGTGCCAGCTCACTACTCAGGGGTAACACTGAAGCTTTCTTT. Translation gives CASSLLRGNTEAFF.

As to this clone: With a much larger clone just one base away, this may be a read error. The V call is TRBV6-5, the J call TRBJ2-7; TRBD1 aligns across 9 bases. Germline CDR1 is MNHEY and CDR2 is SVGAGI. The junction had 5 bases not matched to a gene; V was cut back by 0 bases and J by 5 bases. This CDR3 is 15 amino acids long. CDR3 in DNA: TGTGCCAGCAGTTACTCGGCAGGACAGGGGAACGAGCAGTACTTC. Translating gives CASSYSAGQGNEQYF.

This sequence joins TRBV6-6 and TRBJ2-5, with 7 bases aligning to TRBD2. CDR3 length: 11 amino acids. CDR1 MNHNY and CDR2 SVGAGI come from the germline V gene (reference sequence). V gave up 11 bases and J gave up 3 bases; unmatched junction bases: 3. CDR3 sequence (DNA): TGTGCCGAACGGGGGGAAGAGACCCAGTACTTC. Protein sequence: CAERGEETQYF.

By proportion, this clone is medium-sized (0.01 to 0.1%). The chain uses TRBV14 and TRBJ1-1; D ambiguous. This CDR3 is 13 amino acids long. Germline V CDR1 and CDR2: SGHDN, FVKESK. The germline V and J ends were trimmed by 1 base and 5 bases, with 8 bases remaining between them. The CDR3 loop is CASSQAVWTEAFF. CDR3 DNA sequence: TGTGCCAGCAGCCAAGCGGTGTGGACTGAAGCTTTCTTT.

The gene calls are TRBV6-6 and TRBJ2-7; possibly TRBD1 or TRBD2 for D (6 bases each). V lost 1 base and J 6 bases, leaving 10 bases between the germline ends. Germline V gene sequence: CDR1 MNHNY, CDR2 SVGAGI (reference sequence). The CDR3 consists of 13 residues. CDR3 sequence: CASSYFKGGEQYF. CDR3 bases: TGTGCCAGCAGTTACTTCAAGGGGGGCGAGCAGTACTTC.